This T cell receptor beta chain was sequenced for a study of blood T cells in healthy people across ages (dated by TCRdb to 2015 to 2017). For the wider study: In model experiments, template switching captured roughly one uniquely barcoded TCR beta cDNA molecule for every two T cells. To track age-related changes in TCR beta repertoire diversity, the study relied on deep sequencing normalized with unique cDNA molecular identifiers. The study analyzed two additional independent replicas of 1 million unique cDNA reads from the same blood draw for two donors, one aged 18 to 29 and one aged 80 or older. To avoid experimental bias, donors of different ages were randomly spread across the sequencing lanes. Donors were grouped into four age groups: young (average 16 years), middle-aged (around 39), aged (about 60) and long-lived (about 82).

Concerning this clonotype: The antigen it recognizes is unknown. Base quality data are lacking; no much larger clone is found one base away.

The roughly 38 donors, aged roughly 6 to 90 years, were systemically healthy Caucasian individuals from Russia. Ten milliliters of peripheral blood were drawn from each donor into EDTA-treated Vacutainer tubes. PBMCs were isolated by Ficoll-Paque density-gradient centrifugation, with at least 6 million obtained per sample. Total RNA was extracted from PBMCs with Trizol reagent, with at least 5.5 micrograms obtained per sample. For every donor, flow cytometry on a PBMC aliquot measured the percentage of naive CD45RAhigh/CD27high T cells. The research as a whole found: Compared with the aged group, the long-lived group had more naive CD4+ T cells, fewer expanded clones and increased TCR diversity, a pattern suggesting age selection. Observed TCR beta diversity correlated strongly with the percentage of naive T cells measured by flow cytometry. Because profiling used bulk unsorted PBMCs, naive and antigen-experienced compartments could not be compared conclusively. Observed TCR beta diversity per million T cells fell roughly linearly with age, and a significant reduction was already apparent by age around 40. Estimates of total diversity from one million sequenced T cells were regarded as lower bounds and underestimates. The CMV infection status of donors was not known, potentially confounding age-related changes in expanded clonotypes.

Preparation of the library involved 5' RACE. Data came from an Illumina HiSeq 2500. A second PCR of roughly 6 to 12 cycles was performed with a sample-barcoded 5' primer and a J-beta primer mix. Each TCR beta cDNA molecule received a unique molecular identifier from a template-switch 5' adaptor carrying 12 random nucleotides. Each sample yielded at least 2.5 million CDR3-containing paired-end reads. The Mint cDNA synthesis kit, primed by a TRBC-specific oligonucleotide, was used to synthesize first-strand cDNA from all RNA. Following uracil-DNA glycosylase treatment, a first 18-cycle PCR with universal primers M1SS and BC2_uni_R was performed on all cDNA. In the authors' own workflow: For normalization, 1 million high-quality reads, each with a distinct molecular identifier, were randomly selected from each sample. Instead of being binned into consensus sequences, reads that shared molecular identifiers were thrown out. MiTCR, with a Q25 quality threshold and the strictest error-elimination algorithm, was used for CDR3 identification, clonotype clustering and error correction. A nonparametric unseen species model using Euler transformation provided a lower-bound estimate of total TCR beta diversity. TCRdb reran the public reads through fastp at Q25 and MiXCR, keeping productive beta chains. Under each unique CDR3 protein, matching rows form one entry showing the most common genes and DNA. It is TCRdb's table, rather than the study itself, that gives the V and J calls and clone size. Counted in this sample were around 1.5 million distinct CDR3 sequences; about 31% of them appeared once. The ten top clones hold roughly 10% of the sample.

V drops 1 base and J drops 6 bases, leaving 8 bases in between. From the germline V gene, CDR1 is MNHNS and CDR2 is SASEGT. The CDR3 holds 13 amino acids from the cysteine to the phenylalanine. Just the 39-base CDR3 DNA is kept, in frame starting at base 1. This clonotype was sampled from a woman aged 25-40 years in good health. The chain couples TRBV6-1 to TRBJ2-3, with a tentative D gene TRBD2 over 5 matching bases. Input material: blood. The DNA reads as follows: TGTGCCAGCAGTGAAGGGGGAGAGGATACGCAGTATTTT. Its protein is CASSEGGEDTQYF.